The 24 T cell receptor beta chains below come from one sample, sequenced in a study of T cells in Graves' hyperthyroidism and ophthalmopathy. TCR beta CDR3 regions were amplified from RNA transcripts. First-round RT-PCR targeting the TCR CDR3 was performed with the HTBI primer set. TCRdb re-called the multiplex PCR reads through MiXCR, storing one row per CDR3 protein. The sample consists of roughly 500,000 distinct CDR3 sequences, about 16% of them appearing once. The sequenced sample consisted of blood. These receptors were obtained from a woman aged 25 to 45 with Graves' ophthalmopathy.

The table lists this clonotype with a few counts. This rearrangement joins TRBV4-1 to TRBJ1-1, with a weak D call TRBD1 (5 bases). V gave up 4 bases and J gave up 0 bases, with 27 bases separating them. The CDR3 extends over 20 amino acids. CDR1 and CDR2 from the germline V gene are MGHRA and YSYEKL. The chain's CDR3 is CASSLKIGIQGVAMNTEAFF. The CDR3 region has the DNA TGCGCCAGCAGCCTAAAGATTGGGATCCAGGGTGTTGCGATGAACACTGAAGCTTTCTTT.

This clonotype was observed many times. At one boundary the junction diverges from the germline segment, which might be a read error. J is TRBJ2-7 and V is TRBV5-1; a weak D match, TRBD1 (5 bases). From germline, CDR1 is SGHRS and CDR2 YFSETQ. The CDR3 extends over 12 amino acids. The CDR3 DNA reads TGTGCCAGCAGTTTAGGGGTCTACGAGCAGTACTTC. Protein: CASSLGVYEQYF.

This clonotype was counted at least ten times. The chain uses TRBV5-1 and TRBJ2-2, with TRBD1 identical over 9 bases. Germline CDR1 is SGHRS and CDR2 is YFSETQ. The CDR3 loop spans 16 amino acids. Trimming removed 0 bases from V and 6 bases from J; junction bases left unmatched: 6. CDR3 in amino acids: CASSLDGQGTPGELFF. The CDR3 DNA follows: TGCGCCAGCAGCTTGGACGGACAGGGGACACCCGGGGAGCTGTTTTTT.

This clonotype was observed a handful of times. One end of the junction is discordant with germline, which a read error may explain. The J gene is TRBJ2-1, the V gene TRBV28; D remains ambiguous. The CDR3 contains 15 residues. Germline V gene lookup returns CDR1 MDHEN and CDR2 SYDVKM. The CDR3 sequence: CASSLSGVSYNERFF. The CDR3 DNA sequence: TGTGCCAGCAGTTTATCCGGTGTCTCCTACAATGAGCGGTTCTTC.

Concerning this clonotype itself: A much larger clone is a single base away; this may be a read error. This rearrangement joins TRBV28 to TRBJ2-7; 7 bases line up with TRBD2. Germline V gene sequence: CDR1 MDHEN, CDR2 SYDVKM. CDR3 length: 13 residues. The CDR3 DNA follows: TGTACCGGTGGAGGAGCGGGAACCTACGAGCAGTACTTC. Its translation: CTGGGAGTYEQYF.

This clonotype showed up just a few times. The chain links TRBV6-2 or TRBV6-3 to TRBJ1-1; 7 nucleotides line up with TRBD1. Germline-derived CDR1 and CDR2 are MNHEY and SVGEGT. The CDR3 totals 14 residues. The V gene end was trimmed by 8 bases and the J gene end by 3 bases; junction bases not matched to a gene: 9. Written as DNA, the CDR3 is TGTGCCAGCGGGGAAAACAGGGGTTACACTGAAGCTTTCTTT. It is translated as CASGENRGYTEAFF.

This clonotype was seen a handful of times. The CDR3 region is CASAMDLSYNEQFF. Written as DNA, the CDR3 is TGTGCCAGCGCGATGGATCTCTCCTACAATGAGCAGTTCTTC. The V gene is TRBV27, the J gene TRBJ2-1; no clear D. This CDR3 is 14 amino acids long. In germline, CDR1 is MNHEY, CDR2 SMNVEV (reference sequence). The V and J ends lost 8 bases and 0 bases respectively, with 11 bases between them.

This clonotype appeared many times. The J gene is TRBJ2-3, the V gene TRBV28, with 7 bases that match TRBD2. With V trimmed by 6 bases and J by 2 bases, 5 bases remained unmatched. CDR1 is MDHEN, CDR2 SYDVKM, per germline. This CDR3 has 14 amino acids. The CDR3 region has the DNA TGTGCCAGCAGCACGGGAGGCCACACAGATACGCAGTATTTT. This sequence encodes CASSTGGHTDTQYF.

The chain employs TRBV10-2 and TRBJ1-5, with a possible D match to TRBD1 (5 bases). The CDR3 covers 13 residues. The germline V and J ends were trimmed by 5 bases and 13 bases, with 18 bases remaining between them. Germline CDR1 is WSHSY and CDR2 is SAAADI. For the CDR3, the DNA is TGCGCCAGCAGTAGGGACCTTCGGATGGAGCAGCATTTT. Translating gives CASSRDLRMEQHF.

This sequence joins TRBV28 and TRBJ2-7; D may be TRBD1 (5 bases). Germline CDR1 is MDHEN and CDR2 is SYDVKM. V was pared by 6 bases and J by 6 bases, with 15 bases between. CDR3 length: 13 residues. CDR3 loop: CASSSGSQGEQYF. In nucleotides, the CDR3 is TGTGCCAGCAGCTCGGGCAGCCAGGGCGAGCAGTACTTC.

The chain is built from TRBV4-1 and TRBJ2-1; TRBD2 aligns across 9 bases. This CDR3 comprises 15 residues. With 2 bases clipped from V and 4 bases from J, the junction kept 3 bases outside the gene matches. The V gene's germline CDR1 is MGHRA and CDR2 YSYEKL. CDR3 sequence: CASSQTTSGYNEQFF. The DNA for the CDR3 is TGCGCCAGCAGCCAAACGACTAGCGGATACAATGAGCAGTTCTTC.

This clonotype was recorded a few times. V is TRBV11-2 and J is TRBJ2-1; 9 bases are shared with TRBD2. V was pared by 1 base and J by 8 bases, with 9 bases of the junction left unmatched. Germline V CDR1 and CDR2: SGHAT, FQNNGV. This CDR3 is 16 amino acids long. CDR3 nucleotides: TGTGCCAGCAGCTTAGCGGCGGGAGGGCCGACCGATGAGCAGTTCTTC. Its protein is CASSLAAGGPTDEQFF.

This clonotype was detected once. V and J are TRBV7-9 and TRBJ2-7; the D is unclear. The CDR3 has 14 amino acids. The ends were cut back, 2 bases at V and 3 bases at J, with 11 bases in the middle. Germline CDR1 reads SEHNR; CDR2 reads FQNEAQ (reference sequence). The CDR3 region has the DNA TGTGCCAGCAGCTTACTTGCCGGATACTACGAGCAGTACTTC. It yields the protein CASSLLAGYYEQYF. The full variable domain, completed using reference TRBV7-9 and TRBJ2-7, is DTGVSQNPRHKITKRGQNVTFRCDPISEHNRLYWYRQTLGQGPEFLTYFQNEAQLEKSRLLSDRFSAERPKGSFSTLEIQRTEQGDSAMYLCASSLLAGYYEQYFGPGTRLTVT.

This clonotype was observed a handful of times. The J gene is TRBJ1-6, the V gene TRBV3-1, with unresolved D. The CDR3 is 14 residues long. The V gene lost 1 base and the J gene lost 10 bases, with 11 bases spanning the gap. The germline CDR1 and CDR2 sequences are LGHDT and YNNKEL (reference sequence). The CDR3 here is CASSQGEGWSPLHF. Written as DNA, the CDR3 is TGTGCCAGCAGCCAAGGGGAGGGCTGGTCACCCCTCCACTTT.

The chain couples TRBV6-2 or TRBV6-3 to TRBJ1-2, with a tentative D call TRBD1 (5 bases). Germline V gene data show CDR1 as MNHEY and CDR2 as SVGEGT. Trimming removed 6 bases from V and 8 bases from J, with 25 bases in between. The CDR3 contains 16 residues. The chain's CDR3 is CASRAGTAPHEGGYTF. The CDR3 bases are TGTGCCAGCAGGGCTGGGACCGCTCCCCATGAGGGAGGCTACACCTTC.

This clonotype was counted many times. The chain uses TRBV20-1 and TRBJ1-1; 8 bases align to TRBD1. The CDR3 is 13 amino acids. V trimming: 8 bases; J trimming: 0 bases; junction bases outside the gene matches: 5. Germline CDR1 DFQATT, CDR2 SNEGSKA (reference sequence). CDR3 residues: CSTRDRLNTEAFF. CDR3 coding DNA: TGCAGTACGAGGGACAGGCTGAACACTGAAGCTTTCTTT.

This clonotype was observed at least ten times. The CDR3: CSVAGSNQPQHF. CDR3 nucleotide sequence: TGCAGCGTTGCGGGTAGCAATCAGCCCCAGCATTTT. The rearrangement links TRBV29-1 to TRBJ1-5; unclear D gene. Looked up from germline, CDR1 is SQVTM and CDR2 is ANQGSEA. This CDR3 has 12 residues. The germline V and J ends were trimmed by 4 bases and 0 bases, with 4 bases remaining between them. The full variable domain, completed using reference TRBV29-1 and TRBJ1-5, is SAVISQKPSRDICQRGTSLTIQCQVDSQVTMMFWYRQQPGQSLTLIATANQGSEATYESGFVIDKFPISRPNLTFSTLTVSNMSPEDSSIYLCSVAGSNQPQHFGDGTRLSIL.

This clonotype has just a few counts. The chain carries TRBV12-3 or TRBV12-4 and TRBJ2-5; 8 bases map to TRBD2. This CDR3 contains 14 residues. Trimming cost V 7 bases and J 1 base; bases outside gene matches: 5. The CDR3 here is CASKTSVPQETQYF. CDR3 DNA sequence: TGTGCCAGCAAGACTAGCGTACCCCAAGAGACCCAGTACTTC.

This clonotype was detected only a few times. The CDR3 spells CAITPESGLTNYGYTF. DNA for the CDR3: TGTGCCATCACCCCTGAGTCTGGGTTGACCAACTATGGCTACACCTTC. This chain links TRBV10-3 with TRBJ1-2; D uncertain. Per the germline V gene, CDR1 is ENHRY and CDR2 is SYGVKD. The CDR3 is made up of 16 amino acids. The ends were cut back, 7 bases at V and 2 bases at J, with 20 bases in the middle.

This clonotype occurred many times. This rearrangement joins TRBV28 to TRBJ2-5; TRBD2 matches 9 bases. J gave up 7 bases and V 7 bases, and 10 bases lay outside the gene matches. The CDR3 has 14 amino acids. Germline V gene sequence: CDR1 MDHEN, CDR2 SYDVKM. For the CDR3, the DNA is TGTGCCAGCACCCTAGGGACTAGCAGTCCGACCCAGTACTTC. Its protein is CASTLGTSSPTQYF.

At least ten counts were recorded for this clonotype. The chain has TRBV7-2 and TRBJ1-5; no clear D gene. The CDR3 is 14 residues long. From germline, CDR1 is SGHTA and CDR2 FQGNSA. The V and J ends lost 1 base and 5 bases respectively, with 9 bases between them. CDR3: CASSLESGYQPQHF. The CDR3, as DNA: TGTGCCAGCAGCTTAGAGTCGGGATATCAGCCCCAGCATTTT.

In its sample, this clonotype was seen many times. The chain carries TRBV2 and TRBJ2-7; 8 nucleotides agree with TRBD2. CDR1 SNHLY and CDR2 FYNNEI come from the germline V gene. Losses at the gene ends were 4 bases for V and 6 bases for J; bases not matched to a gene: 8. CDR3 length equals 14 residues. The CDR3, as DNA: TGTGCCAGCAGTGTAGGGACTAGGCCCGGCGAGCAGTACTTC. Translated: CASSVGTRPGEQYF.

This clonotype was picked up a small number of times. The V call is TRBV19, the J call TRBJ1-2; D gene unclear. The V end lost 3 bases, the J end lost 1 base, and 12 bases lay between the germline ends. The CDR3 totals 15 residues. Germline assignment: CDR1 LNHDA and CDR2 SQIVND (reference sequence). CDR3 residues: CASSMFGLGNYGYTF. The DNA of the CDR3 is TGTGCCAGTAGTATGTTCGGACTGGGTAACTATGGCTACACCTTC.

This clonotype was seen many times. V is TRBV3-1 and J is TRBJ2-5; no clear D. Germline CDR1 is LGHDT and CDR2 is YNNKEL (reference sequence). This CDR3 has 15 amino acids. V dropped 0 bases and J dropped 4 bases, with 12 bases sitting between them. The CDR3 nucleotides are TGTGCCAGCAGCCAAGATGCGTCGGGTTTAGAGACCCAGTACTTC. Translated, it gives CASSQDASGLETQYF.